This T cell receptor beta chain is from a study of a mutant IDH1 vaccine in newly diagnosed glioma. Whole-study context: Vaccines began 4-6 weeks after radiotherapy alone, or with temozolomide cycles. Visits designated V12 and V13 were conducted at weeks 35 and 47, respectively. Findings and caveats of the study: Vaccine-induced immune responses were detected in roughly 93% of patients.

A note on this clone: Its antigen is undetermined.

The protocol was immunoSEQ multiplex PCR, while the TCRdb copy is restricted to in-frame clones and leaves out a portion. The data contain approximately 100,000 clones, around nine tenths of them singletons. As to time point: week 47, end of study. The content of each vaccine dose was 300 ug of mutant IDH1 20-mer peptide, and topical imiquimod accompanied it. The CDR3 is 15 residues long. Germline loops: CDR1 SGDLS, CDR2 YYNGEE. Deletions cut 4 bases from V and 0 bases from J, with 14 bases between. V usage is TRBV9 and J usage is TRBJ2-7, with D perhaps matching TRBD2 (6 bases). Sequenced material: PBMCs, taken from a glioma patient whose treatment included an IDH1 peptide vaccine. This TCR was sampled from a woman aged 45-65 years with glioma. CDR3 bases: TGTGCCAGCAGCCCTAGCGAGAGGAGCTCCTACGAGCAGTACTTC. It is translated as CASSPSERSSYEQYF.